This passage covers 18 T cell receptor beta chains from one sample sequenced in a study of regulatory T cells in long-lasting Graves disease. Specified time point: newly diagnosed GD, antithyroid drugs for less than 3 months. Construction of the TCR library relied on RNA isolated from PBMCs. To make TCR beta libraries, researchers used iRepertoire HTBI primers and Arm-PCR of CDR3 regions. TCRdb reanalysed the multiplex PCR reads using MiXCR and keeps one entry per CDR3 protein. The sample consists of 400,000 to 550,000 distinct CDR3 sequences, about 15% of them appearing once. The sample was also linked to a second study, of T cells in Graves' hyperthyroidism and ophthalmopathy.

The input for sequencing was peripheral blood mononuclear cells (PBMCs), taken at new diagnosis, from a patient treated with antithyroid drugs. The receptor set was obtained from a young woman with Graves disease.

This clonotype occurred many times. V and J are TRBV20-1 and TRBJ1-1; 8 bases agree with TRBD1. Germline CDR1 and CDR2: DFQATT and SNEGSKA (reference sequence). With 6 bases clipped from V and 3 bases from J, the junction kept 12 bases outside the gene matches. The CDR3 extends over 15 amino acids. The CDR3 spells CSAIGQGAPDTEAFF. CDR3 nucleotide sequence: TGCAGTGCAATAGGGCAGGGGGCCCCAGACACTGAAGCTTTCTTT.

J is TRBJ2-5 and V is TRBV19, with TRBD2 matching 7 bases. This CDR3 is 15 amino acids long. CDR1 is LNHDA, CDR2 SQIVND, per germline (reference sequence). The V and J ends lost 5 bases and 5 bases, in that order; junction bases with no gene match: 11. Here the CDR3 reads CASSLEGLLAETQYF. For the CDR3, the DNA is TGTGCCAGTAGTCTCGAGGGACTATTGGCGGAGACCCAGTACTTC.

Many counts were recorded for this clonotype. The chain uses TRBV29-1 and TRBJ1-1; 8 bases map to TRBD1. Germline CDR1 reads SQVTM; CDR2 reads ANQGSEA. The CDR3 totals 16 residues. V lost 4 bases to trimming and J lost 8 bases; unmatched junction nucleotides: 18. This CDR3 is CSVVGLLDRGQNEAFF. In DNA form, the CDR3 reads TGCAGCGTTGTCGGTCTACTAGACAGGGGACAAAACGAAGCTTTCTTT.

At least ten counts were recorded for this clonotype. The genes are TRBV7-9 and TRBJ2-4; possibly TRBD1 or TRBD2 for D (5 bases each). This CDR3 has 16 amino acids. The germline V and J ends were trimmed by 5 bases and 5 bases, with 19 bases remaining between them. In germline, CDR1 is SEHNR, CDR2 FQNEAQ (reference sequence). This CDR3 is CASSRWLGTQQNIQYF. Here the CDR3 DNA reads TGTGCCAGCAGCCGGTGGCTGGGGACGCAACAAAACATTCAGTACTTC.

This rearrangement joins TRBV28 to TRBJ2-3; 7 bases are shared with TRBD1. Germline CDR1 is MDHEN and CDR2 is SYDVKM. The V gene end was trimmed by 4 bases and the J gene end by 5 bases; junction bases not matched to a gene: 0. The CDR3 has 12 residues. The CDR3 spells CASSWTGDTQYF. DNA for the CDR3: TGTGCCAGCAGTTGGACAGGAGATACGCAGTATTTT.

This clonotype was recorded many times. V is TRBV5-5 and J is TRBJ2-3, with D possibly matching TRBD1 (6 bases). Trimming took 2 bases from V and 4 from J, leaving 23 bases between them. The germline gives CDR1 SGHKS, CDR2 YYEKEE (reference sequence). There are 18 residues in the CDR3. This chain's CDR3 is CASSLSPTGMVSADTQYF. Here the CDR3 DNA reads TGTGCCAGCAGCTTATCCCCCACAGGGATGGTTAGCGCAGATACGCAGTATTTT.

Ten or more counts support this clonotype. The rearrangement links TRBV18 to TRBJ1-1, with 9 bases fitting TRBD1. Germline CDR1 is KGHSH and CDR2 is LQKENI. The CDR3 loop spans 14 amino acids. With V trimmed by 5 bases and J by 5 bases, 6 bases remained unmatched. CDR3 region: CASSAVDRGTEAFF. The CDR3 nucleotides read TGTGCCAGCTCAGCAGTGGACAGGGGTACTGAAGCTTTCTTT.

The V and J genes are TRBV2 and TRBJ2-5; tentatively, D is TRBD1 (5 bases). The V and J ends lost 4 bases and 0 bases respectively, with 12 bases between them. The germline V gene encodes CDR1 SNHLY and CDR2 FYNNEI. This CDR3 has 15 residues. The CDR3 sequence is CASSGGHKNQETQYF. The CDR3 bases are TGTGCCAGCAGTGGAGGACACAAGAACCAAGAGACCCAGTACTTC.

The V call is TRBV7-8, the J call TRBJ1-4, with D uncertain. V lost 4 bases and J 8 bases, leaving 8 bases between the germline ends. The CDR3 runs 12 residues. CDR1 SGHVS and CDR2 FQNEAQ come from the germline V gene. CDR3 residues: CASSSLAEKLFF. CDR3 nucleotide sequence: TGTGCCAGCAGCTCCCTCGCAGAAAAACTGTTTTTT. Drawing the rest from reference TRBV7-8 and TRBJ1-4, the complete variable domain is GAGVSQSPRYKVAKRGQDVALRCDPISGHVSLFWYQQALGQGPEFLTYFQNEAQLDKSGLPSDRFFAERPEGSVSTLKIQRTQQEDSAVYLCASSSLAEKLFFGSGTQLSVL.

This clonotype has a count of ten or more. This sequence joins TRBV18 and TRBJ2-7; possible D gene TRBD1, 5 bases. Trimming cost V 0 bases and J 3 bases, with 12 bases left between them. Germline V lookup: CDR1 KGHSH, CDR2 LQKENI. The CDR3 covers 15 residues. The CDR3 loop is CASSPPVDTLYEQYF. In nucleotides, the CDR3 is TGTGCCAGCTCACCACCGGTGGACACACTCTACGAGCAGTACTTC. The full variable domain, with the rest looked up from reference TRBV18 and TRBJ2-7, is NAGVMQNPRHLVRRRGQEARLRCSPMKGHSHVYWYRQLPEEGLKFMVYLQKENIIDESGMPKERFSAEFPKEGPSILRIQQVVRGDSAAYFCASSPPVDTLYEQYFGPGTRLTVT.

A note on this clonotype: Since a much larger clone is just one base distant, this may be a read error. CDR3: CSAFEGPPKIQYF. DNA for the CDR3: TGCAGTGCATTCGAAGGACCGCCAAAGATTCAGTACTTC. The V and J genes are TRBV20-1 and TRBJ2-4; D remains ambiguous. From germline, CDR1 is DFQATT and CDR2 SNEGSKA (reference sequence). CDR3 size: 13 residues. With 6 bases removed from V and 10 bases from J, the gap between germline ends came to 19 bases.

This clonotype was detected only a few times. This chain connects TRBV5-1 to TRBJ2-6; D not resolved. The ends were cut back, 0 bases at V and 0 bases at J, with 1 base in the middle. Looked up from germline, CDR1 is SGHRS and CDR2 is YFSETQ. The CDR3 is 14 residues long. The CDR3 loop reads CASSLDSGANVLTF. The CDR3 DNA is TGCGCCAGCAGCTTGGACTCTGGGGCCAACGTCCTGACTTTC.

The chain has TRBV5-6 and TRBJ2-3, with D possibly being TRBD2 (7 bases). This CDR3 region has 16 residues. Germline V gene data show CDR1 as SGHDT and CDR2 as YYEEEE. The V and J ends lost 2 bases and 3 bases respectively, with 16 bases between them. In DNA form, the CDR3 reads TGTGCCAGCAGCTTTGGGGGGGGCGGTCGTACAGATACGCAGTATTTT. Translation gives CASSFGGGGRTDTQYF.

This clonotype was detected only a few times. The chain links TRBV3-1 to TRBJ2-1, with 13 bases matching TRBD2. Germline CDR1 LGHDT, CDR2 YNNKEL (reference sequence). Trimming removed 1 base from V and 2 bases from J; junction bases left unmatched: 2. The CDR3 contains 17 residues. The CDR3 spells CASSQGTSGSAYNEQFF. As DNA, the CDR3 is TGTGCCAGCAGCCAAGGGACTAGCGGGAGTGCCTACAATGAGCAGTTCTTC.

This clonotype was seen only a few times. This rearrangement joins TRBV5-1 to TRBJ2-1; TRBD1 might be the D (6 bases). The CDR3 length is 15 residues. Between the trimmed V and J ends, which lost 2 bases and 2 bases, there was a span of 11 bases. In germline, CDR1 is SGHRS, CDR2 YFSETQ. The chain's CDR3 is CASSFRQEPYNEQFF. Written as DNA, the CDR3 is TGCGCCAGCAGCTTCCGACAGGAGCCCTACAATGAGCAGTTCTTC.

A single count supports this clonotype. The CDR3 nucleotides are TGTGCCAGCAGCCAATCCCACAGGGGGCGCATTACTAGCGGTTCTTCCTACAATGAGCAGTTCTTC. Translated: CASSQSHRGRITSGSSYNEQFF. The genes are TRBV14 and TRBJ2-1, with D possibly being TRBD1 (9 bases). From germline, CDR1 is SGHDN and CDR2 FVKESK. Trimming cost V 2 bases and J 1 base, with 30 bases left between them. The CDR3 spans 22 residues.

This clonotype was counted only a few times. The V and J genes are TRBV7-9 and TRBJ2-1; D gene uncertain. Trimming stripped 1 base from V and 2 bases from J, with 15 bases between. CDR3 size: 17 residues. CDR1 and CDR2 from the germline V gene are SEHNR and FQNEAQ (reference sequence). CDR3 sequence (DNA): TGTGCCAGCAGCTTAGTTTCTCTCCCTTGGCCCTACAATGAGCAGTTCTTC. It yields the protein CASSLVSLPWPYNEQFF.

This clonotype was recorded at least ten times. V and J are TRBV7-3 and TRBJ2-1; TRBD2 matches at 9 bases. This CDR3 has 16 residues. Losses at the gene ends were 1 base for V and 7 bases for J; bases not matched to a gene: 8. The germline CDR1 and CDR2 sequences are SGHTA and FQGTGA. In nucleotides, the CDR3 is TGTGCCAGCAGCTTAATAGGTCTAGCGGGGCCGAATGAGCAGTTCTTC. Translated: CASSLIGLAGPNEQFF.